The 20 T cell receptor beta chains below were found in one sample sequenced in a study of blood T cell repertoires in COVID-19. Here immunoSEQ multiplex PCR was the method, and the copy in TCRdb shows in-frame clones only, minus some. The sample gives around 330,000 clones, approximately 90% of which show up once; just under 9% is in the top ten. Sequencing used PBMCs or T cells enriched from blood (not recorded which). These TCRs come from a woman under 30 who had recovered from COVID-19.

The rearrangement joins TRBV7-2 to TRBJ2-7; 7 nucleotides match TRBD2. Germline trimming cut 1 base from V and 4 bases from J; bases unmatched to any gene: 7. Per the germline V gene, CDR1 is SGHTA and CDR2 is FQGNSA. The CDR3 loop spans 15 amino acids. The CDR3 sequence is CASSLVASGIYEQYF. The CDR3 DNA sequence: TGTGCCAGCAGCTTAGTGGCTAGCGGTATATACGAGCAGTACTTC.

This rearrangement joins TRBV4-1 to TRBJ2-3, with a weak D call TRBD2 (6 bases). This CDR3 has 15 residues. V shed 3 bases and J shed 4 bases, with 14 bases lying between them. The germline V gene has CDR1 MGHRA and CDR2 YSYEKL. The CDR3 DNA sequence: TGCGCCAGCAGCCAGGGACTCCTCCAACCAGATACGCAGTATTTT. It yields the protein CASSQGLLQPDTQYF.

The chain uses TRBV7-2 and TRBJ1-1; D might be TRBD1 (6 bases). Per germline, CDR1 SGHTA and CDR2 FQGNSA. Trimming removed 3 bases at V and 3 bases at J, with 14 bases between. This CDR3 has 15 residues. CDR3 nucleotides: TGTGCCAGCAGCTTCGGACAGCCGAGCGACACTGAAGCTTTCTTT. As protein: CASSFGQPSDTEAFF.

The rearrangement links TRBV15 to TRBJ2-3; tentative D call: TRBD1 (5 bases). With 4 bases removed from V and 6 bases from J, the gap between germline ends came to 14 bases. Germline CDR1 reads LNHNV; CDR2 reads YYDKDF (reference sequence). The CDR3 extends over 14 amino acids. CDR3 sequence (DNA): TGTGCCACCAGCAAAACAGGCCCCGGGGATACGCAGTATTTT. Its translation is CATSKTGPGDTQYF.

The chain is built from TRBV27 and TRBJ1-5; 7 bases agree with TRBD1. The CDR3 is 17 residues long. CDR1 is MNHEY, CDR2 SMNVEV, per germline (reference sequence). The V gene end was trimmed by 5 bases and the J gene end by 0 bases; junction bases not matched to a gene: 10. The CDR3 loop is CASSPSQGEDSNQPQHF. The CDR3 coding sequence is TGTGCCAGCAGTCCGAGCCAGGGGGAGGATAGCAATCAGCCCCAGCATTTT.

The J gene is TRBJ2-4, the V gene TRBV9; TRBD2 might be the D (6 bases). The CDR3 extends over 13 amino acids. Trimming removed 1 base from V and 8 bases from J, with 10 bases in between. In germline, CDR1 is SGDLS, CDR2 YYNGEE. This chain's CDR3 is CASSVSGGDIQYF. CDR3 DNA: TGTGCCAGCAGCGTATCCGGGGGAGACATTCAGTACTTC.

The CDR3 region is CASIMDRANFYGYTF. The CDR3 coding sequence is TGTGCCAGCATAATGGACAGGGCGAACTTCTATGGCTACACCTTC. The chain recombines TRBV6-5 with TRBJ1-2; TRBD1 agrees at 8 bases. Germline lookup yields CDR1 MNHEY and CDR2 SVGAGI. The V gene end was trimmed by 7 bases and the J gene end by 4 bases; junction bases not matched to a gene: 11. CDR3 size: 15 residues.

J is TRBJ1-2 and V is TRBV3-1 (or the pseudogene TRBV3-2), with D possibly matching TRBD1 (5 bases). Trimming took 4 bases from V and 2 from J, leaving 8 bases between them. This CDR3 spans 13 amino acids. Germline CDR1 and CDR2: LGHDT and YNNKEL (reference sequence). The CDR3 sequence is CASSPGMNYGYTF. The CDR3 DNA is TGTGCCAGCAGCCCAGGGATGAACTATGGCTACACCTTC.

The V gene is TRBV28, the J gene TRBJ2-2; D call uncertain. Germline CDR1 and CDR2: MDHEN and SYDVKM. The ends were cut back, 7 bases at V and 6 bases at J, with 6 bases in the middle. The CDR3 totals 11 residues. In DNA, the CDR3 is TGTGCCAGCAACCTATCCGGGGAGCTGTTTTTT. It codes for CASNLSGELFF.

The rearrangement uses TRBV30 and TRBJ1-4; no clear D. Per the germline V gene, CDR1 is GTSNPN and CDR2 is SVGIG (reference sequence). This CDR3 is 16 amino acids long. Deletions cut 0 bases from V and 4 bases from J, with 15 bases between. The CDR3 spells CAWSVRFGRVNEKLFF. CDR3 nucleotides: TGTGCCTGGAGTGTACGGTTTGGGCGAGTTAATGAAAAACTGTTTTTT.

This chain links TRBV7-6 with TRBJ2-7, with D unresolved. The CDR3 runs 16 residues. Germline assignment: CDR1 SGHVS and CDR2 FNYEAQ. The germline V and J ends were trimmed by 5 bases and 6 bases, with 23 bases remaining between them. Here the CDR3 reads CASSLLTEQSYAEQYF. The CDR3 nucleotides read TGTGCCAGCAGCCTTCTAACGGAACAGTCATATGCCGAGCAGTACTTC.

This chain uses TRBV28 with TRBJ2-7, with 12 positions matching TRBD2. Trimming took 5 bases from V and 5 from J; bases not matched to a gene: 7. The germline gives CDR1 MDHEN, CDR2 SYDVKM. The CDR3 totals 15 residues. The CDR3 protein is CASSPTGLAGHEQYF. The CDR3 DNA sequence: TGTGCCAGCAGTCCGACGGGACTAGCGGGCCACGAGCAGTACTTC.

The chain is built from TRBV18 and TRBJ2-7; TRBD1 might be the D (6 bases). Trimming pared 3 bases from V and 0 bases from J, leaving 9 bases between. The CDR3 spans 14 residues. Per germline, CDR1 KGHSH and CDR2 LQKENI. The CDR3 loop is CASSPLDSSYEQYF. The CDR3 coding sequence is TGTGCCAGCTCACCCTTGGACAGCTCCTACGAGCAGTACTTC. Filled out from reference TRBV18 and TRBJ2-7, the complete variable domain reads NAGVMQNPRHLVRRRGQEARLRCSPMKGHSHVYWYRQLPEEGLKFMVYLQKENIIDESGMPKERFSAEFPKEGPSILRIQQVVRGDSAAYFCASSPLDSSYEQYFGPGTRLTVT.

The chain carries TRBV3-1 (or the pseudogene TRBV3-2) and TRBJ2-5, with 9 nucleotides matching TRBD2. Trimming removed 0 bases from V and 3 bases from J; junction bases left unmatched: 5. Germline V gene sequence: CDR1 LGHDT, CDR2 YNNKEL (reference sequence). CDR3 length equals 16 residues. CDR3 loop: CASSQDSSGVKETQYF. CDR3 bases: TGTGCCAGCAGCCAAGATTCTAGCGGGGTAAAAGAGACCCAGTACTTC.

The CDR3, as DNA: TGCGCCAGCAGCTTCCTACCGGGGGACACTGAAGCTTTCTTT. Its translation is CASSFLPGDTEAFF. V and J are TRBV5-1 and TRBJ1-1; maybe TRBD1 (5 bases). This CDR3 comprises 14 residues. Between the trimmed V and J ends, which lost 2 bases and 3 bases, there was a span of 11 bases. The germline V gene has CDR1 SGHRS and CDR2 YFSETQ. Combining the CDR3 with reference TRBV5-1 and TRBJ1-1 gives the whole variable domain KAGVTQTPRYLIKTRGQQVTLSCSPISGHRSVSWYQQTPGQGLQFLFEYFSETQRNKGNFPGRFSGRQFSNSRSEMNVSTLELGDSALYLCASSFLPGDTEAFFGQGTRLTVV.

This clone was counted a single time. The chain joins TRBV12-3 or TRBV12-4 to TRBJ1-1; D gene unclear. This CDR3 spans 12 amino acids. The germline V and J ends were trimmed by 3 bases and 7 bases, with 9 bases remaining between them. CDR3 in amino acids: CASSFTGDEAFF. Written as DNA, the CDR3 is TGTGCCAGCAGTTTTACGGGTGATGAAGCTTTCTTT.

This clone was observed once. Sequence at one end of the junction differs from germline and may be a read error. The rearrangement joins TRBV5-1 to TRBJ2-5; D not certain. The CDR3 covers 13 residues. The germline V gene has CDR1 SGHRS and CDR2 YFSETQ. In nucleotides, the CDR3 is TGTGCCAGCAGCTTTCAGGTCCAAGAGACCCAGTACTTC. Translating it yields CASSFQVQETQYF.

The V and J genes are TRBV6-2 or TRBV6-3 and TRBJ1-3; possibly TRBD1 for D (5 bases). Trimming shortened V by 2 bases and J by 0 bases, and 8 bases separated the two germline ends. The germline V gene has CDR1 MNHEY and CDR2 SVGEGT. The CDR3 totals 15 residues. The CDR3 region has the DNA TGTGCCAGCAGTTACCCGCAGGGCTCTGGAAACACCATATATTTT. Its translation: CASSYPQGSGNTIYF.

The V and J genes are TRBV19 and TRBJ1-2; D is undetermined. The CDR3 loop spans 15 amino acids. The germline V gene encodes CDR1 LNHDA and CDR2 SQIVND (reference sequence). V was pared by 6 bases and J by 1 base, with 15 bases between. CDR3 sequence: CASRRSGILNYGYTF. The CDR3 bases are TGTGCCAGTAGGCGCTCCGGGATCCTTAACTATGGCTACACCTTC.

The chain has TRBV4-3 and TRBJ2-1; 7 positions agree with TRBD2. Looked up from germline, CDR1 is LGHNA and CDR2 is YSLEER. With V trimmed by 0 bases and J by 4 bases, 9 bases remained unmatched. CDR3 length: 17 amino acids. For the CDR3, the DNA is TGCGCCAGCAGCCAAGATCGTTTCGGGAGGTCGTACAATGAGCAGTTCTTC. Its translation: CASSQDRFGRSYNEQFF.